This T cell receptor beta chain was profiled in a study of shared clonotypes between healthy human individuals. Execution of the assay was at deep level. Generated by immunoSEQ multiplex PCR, the TCRdb table keeps only in-frame clones and is missing some. The repertoire consists of over a million clones, with around 95% occurring once and the leading ten covering about 1.2%. This clone has just one count. Within Nashville, Tennessee resided all donors, each a Caucasian adult. There are 16 residues in the CDR3. V was cut by 2 bases and J by 6 bases, with 20 bases left in between. Per germline, CDR1 SGHDT and CDR2 YYEEEE.

This chain uses TRBV5-6 with TRBJ1-1, with D perhaps TRBD1 (5 bases). This receptor was obtained from a young man in good health. Input material: naive CD4+ T cells sorted from blood. Indicated subset: CD45RA+ positively selected. The CDR3 DNA sequence: TGTGCCAGCAGCTTTCGGCTTCTAGGGCTACAGGCTGAAGCTTTCTTT. Its translation: CASSFRLLGLQAEAFF.